The clone carrying this T cell receptor beta chain was seen only once. The antigen is unknown. This CDR3 spans 15 amino acids. Germline V gene lookup returns CDR1 SGHTA and CDR2 FQGTGA. Trimming pared 2 bases from V and 3 bases from J, leaving 14 bases between. This specimen belongs to a study of cytomegalovirus exposure and HLA in healthy donors. Regarding the study as a whole: In vitro data verified a few CMV-associated chains as specific for CMV antigens.

Clones were read by immunoSEQ multiplex PCR, and TCRdb kept only the in-frame ones, dropping some. The sample records 180,000 or so clones, roughly nine tenths being singletons. The sequenced sample was PBMCs. This chain connects TRBV7-3 to TRBJ2-7; unclear D gene. The clonotype originates from a man aged 18 to 30 in good health and CMV-seropositive. The CDR3 region is CASSLVASIIYEQYF. DNA of the CDR3: TGTGCCAGCAGCTTAGTGGCTAGTATCATCTACGAGCAGTACTTC.